The 26 T cell receptor beta chains below were found in one sample sequenced in a study of vaccination effects on CD4 cells after COVID-19. Using immunoSEQ multiplex PCR, the repertoire was profiled, and TCRdb retains in-frame clones only, with some absent. The sample includes around 50,000 clones, more than 65% seen only once; the top ten take roughly 5.1%. The culture ran for 10 to 11 days, and then CD4+ T cells were isolated. These receptors have no known antigen. The sequenced sample was CD4+ T cells from PBMCs cultured without peptide, obtained before COVID-19 vaccination. The origin of the receptors is a human donor who received a COVID-19 vaccine.

This clone was observed a few times. The junction departs from germline at one end; a sequencing error may be responsible. The chain recombines TRBV7-7 with TRBJ2-1, with a weak D call TRBD2 (5 bases). Germline V CDR1 and CDR2: SSHAT, FNYEAQ (reference sequence). The CDR3 is made up of 13 amino acids. The CDR3 region is CASSLALGSEQFF. DNA for the CDR3: TGTGCTAGCAGCTTAGCTCTTGGGAGTGAGCAGTTCTTC. The variable domain in full, with the rest retrieved from reference TRBV7-7 and TRBJ2-1, is GAGVSQSPRYKVTKRGQDVTLRCDPISSHATLYWYQQALGQGPEFLTYFNYEAQPDKSGLPSDRFSAERPEGSISTLTIQRTEQRDSAMYRCASSLALGSEQFFGPGTRLTVL.

The gene calls are TRBV7-2 and TRBJ2-7, with 7 bases lining up with TRBD1. Looked up from germline, CDR1 is SGHTA and CDR2 is FQGNSA. The CDR3 totals 13 residues. V lost 6 bases to trimming and J lost 4 bases; unmatched junction nucleotides: 6. CDR3 residues: CASSRTGAYEQYF. In DNA form, the CDR3 reads TGTGCCAGCAGTCGGACAGGCGCATACGAGCAGTACTTC.

The V call is TRBV7-9, the J call TRBJ1-3, with D unclear. V shed 0 bases and J shed 0 bases, with 12 bases lying between them. This CDR3 has 17 residues. Germline CDR1 and CDR2: SEHNR and FQNEAQ (reference sequence). The CDR3 DNA reads as TGTGCCAGCAGCTTAGCCCGCTCCCCTGACTCTGGAAACACCATATATTTT. Translating it yields CASSLARSPDSGNTIYF.

This rearrangement joins TRBV4-1 to TRBJ2-7, with 11 bases aligning to TRBD1. Trimming cost V 4 bases and J 2 bases; bases outside gene matches: 4. The CDR3 runs 15 residues. Germline assignment: CDR1 MGHRA and CDR2 YSYEKL. The CDR3 spells CASSPRDRGTYEQYF. The CDR3 nucleotides read TGCGCCAGCAGCCCCCGGGACAGGGGGACCTACGAGCAGTACTTC.

CDR3 sequence: CASSLPGSYNEQFF. The DNA for the CDR3 is TGTGCCAGCAGCCTCCCTGGATCCTACAATGAGCAGTTCTTC. The V call is TRBV7-9, the J call TRBJ2-1; no clear D gene. V gave up 5 bases and J gave up 1 base, with 9 bases separating them. Looked up from germline, CDR1 is SEHNR and CDR2 is FQNEAQ (reference sequence). This CDR3 comprises 14 residues.

The CDR3 DNA is TGTGCCAGCAGCCGAATTTCGGGTGGGGCCAACGTCCTGACTTTC. Its protein is CASSRISGGANVLTF. The V call is TRBV11-2, the J call TRBJ2-6; no definite D call. Germline CDR1 SGHAT, CDR2 FQNNGV. The V end lost 5 bases, the J end lost 3 bases, and 11 bases lay between the germline ends. The CDR3 sequence is 15 residues long.

The chain carries TRBV6-2 or TRBV6-3 and TRBJ2-3, with TRBD2 identical over 11 bases. The germline CDR1 and CDR2 sequences are MNHEY and SVGEGT. This CDR3 comprises 16 residues. V gave up 6 bases and J gave up 1 base; unmatched junction bases: 6. The CDR3 reads CASSYTSGGRTDTQYF. Written as DNA, the CDR3 is TGTGCCAGCAGCTATACTAGCGGGGGCCGCACAGATACGCAGTATTTT.

The chain recombines TRBV30 with TRBJ1-5; D is possibly TRBD1 (5 bases). The CDR3 sequence is 15 residues long. Between the trimmed V and J ends, which lost 3 bases and 4 bases, there was a span of 16 bases. Per germline, CDR1 GTSNPN and CDR2 SVGIG (reference sequence). The CDR3 loop reads CAWSASGAANQPQHF. For the CDR3, the DNA is TGTGCCTGGAGCGCCTCCGGGGCAGCTAATCAGCCCCAGCATTTT.

The rearrangement links TRBV3-1 (or the pseudogene TRBV3-2) to TRBJ2-7; 14 nucleotides match TRBD2. Germline CDR1 reads LGHDT; CDR2 reads YNNKEL (reference sequence). The CDR3 totals 15 residues. V dropped 1 base and J dropped 7; count of bases not matched to a gene: 3. CDR3 nucleotides: TGTGCCAGCAGCCAAGGACTAGCGGGGGGGCAGGAGCAGTACTTC. Protein: CASSQGLAGGQEQYF.

V is TRBV11-3 and J is TRBJ2-3; 7 bases match TRBD2. V was pared by 1 base and J by 8 bases, with 6 bases of the junction left unmatched. The germline CDR1 and CDR2 sequences are SGHNT and YENEEA. The CDR3 has 14 residues. This CDR3 reads CASSLVRSSGTQYF. The CDR3 region has the DNA TGTGCCAGCAGCTTAGTAAGGTCTAGCGGTACGCAGTATTTT.

The gene calls are TRBV5-1 and TRBJ2-5; TRBD2 is a possible D gene (6 bases). The V gene lost 0 bases and the J gene lost 0 bases, with 15 bases spanning the gap. The CDR3 has 17 amino acids. Germline lookup yields CDR1 SGHRS and CDR2 YFSETQ. The CDR3 region is CASSLAKGIADQETQYF. In DNA, the CDR3 is TGCGCCAGCAGCTTGGCAAAGGGTATAGCGGACCAAGAGACCCAGTACTTC. Complete variable domain (other parts from reference TRBV5-1 and TRBJ2-5): KAGVTQTPRYLIKTRGQQVTLSCSPISGHRSVSWYQQTPGQGLQFLFEYFSETQRNKGNFPGRFSGRQFSNSRSEMNVSTLELGDSALYLCASSLAKGIADQETQYFGPGTRLLVL.

In this sample, this clone turned up a few times. The chain carries TRBV6-5 and TRBJ2-1, with 7 bases matching TRBD1. The germline CDR1 and CDR2 sequences are MNHEY and SVGAGI. Trimming removed 6 bases from V and 1 base from J; junction bases left unmatched: 3. The CDR3 contains 14 residues. CDR3 in DNA: TGTGCCAGCAGGACAGGGCCTTCCTACAATGAGCAGTTCTTC. Translating gives CASRTGPSYNEQFF.

The chain employs TRBV11-3 and TRBJ1-2; maybe TRBD1 (6 bases). V lost 4 bases and J 8 bases, leaving 17 bases between the germline ends. This CDR3 contains 14 residues. Germline values: CDR1 SGHNT, CDR2 YENEEA. This chain's CDR3 is CASSCRQVRRGYTF. CDR3 nucleotide sequence: TGTGCCAGCAGCTGCCGACAGGTTCGGCGGGGCTACACCTTC.

The chain recombines TRBV6-2 or TRBV6-3 with TRBJ2-5, with D possibly called TRBD1 or TRBD2 (5 bases each). This CDR3 has 16 amino acids. V lost 4 bases and J 1 base, leaving 16 bases between the germline ends. Germline-derived CDR1 and CDR2 are MNHEY and SVGEGT. This CDR3 reads CASSLVGRTIQETQYF. The CDR3 region has the DNA TGTGCCAGCAGTTTAGTGGGACGGACGATCCAAGAGACCCAGTACTTC.

This chain uses TRBV4-1 with TRBJ1-2; D is uncertain. The V gene's germline CDR1 is MGHRA and CDR2 YSYEKL. V lost 0 bases, J lost 4 bases, and 3 bases lay in between. The CDR3 is made up of 12 amino acids. The CDR3 is CASSQDTYGYTF. The CDR3 DNA follows: TGCGCCAGCAGCCAAGATACCTATGGCTACACCTTC.

V is TRBV4-3 and J is TRBJ1-6; D unresolved. The CDR3 runs to 14 residues. From germline, CDR1 is LGHNA and CDR2 YSLEER. Deletions cut 0 bases from V and 4 bases from J, with 4 bases between. The CDR3 sequence is CASSQDRYNSPLHF. The CDR3 bases are TGCGCCAGCAGCCAAGACAGGTATAATTCACCCCTCCACTTT.

The V and J genes are TRBV30 and TRBJ1-2; D might be TRBD1 (6 bases). The CDR3 sequence is 15 residues long. Germline loops: CDR1 GTSNPN, CDR2 SVGIG (reference sequence). V lost 0 bases and J 4 bases, leaving 15 bases between the germline ends. Written as DNA, the CDR3 is TGTGCCTGGAGTGTAGGGACATCCTCCCCCTATGGCTACACCTTC. It specifies CAWSVGTSSPYGYTF.

This chain uses TRBV28 with TRBJ1-4; D unclear. Trimming removed 2 bases at V and 5 bases at J, with 15 bases between. CDR1 and CDR2 (germline): MDHEN, SYDVKM. The CDR3 spans 16 residues. CDR3 sequence (DNA): TGTGCCAGCAGTTTAGGCGGGAGAAAGTTAAATGAAAAACTGTTTTTT. This codes for CASSLGGRKLNEKLFF.

The count of this clone is one. J is TRBJ2-1 and V is TRBV11-2; TRBD1 aligns across 8 bases. Germline V CDR1 and CDR2: SGHAT, FQNNGV. This CDR3 has 15 amino acids. Trimming cost V 5 bases and J 0 bases; bases outside gene matches: 3. Written as DNA, the CDR3 is TGTGCCAGCAGCGCAGACAGGGGCTCCTACAATGAGCAGTTCTTC. Amino acids: CASSADRGSYNEQFF.

This chain connects TRBV19 to TRBJ1-2; 8 bases are shared with TRBD1. The germline V gene encodes CDR1 LNHDA and CDR2 SQIVND (reference sequence). This CDR3 region has 13 residues. V lost 5 bases and J lost 5; bases outside the gene matches: 4. CDR3 amino acids: CASSPRDRYGYTF. CDR3 sequence (DNA): TGTGCCAGTAGTCCTCGGGACAGGTATGGCTACACCTTC.

This sequence joins TRBV18 and TRBJ1-5; 7 positions match TRBD1. The CDR3 length is 13 residues. The V gene end was trimmed by 6 bases and the J gene end by 4 bases; junction bases not matched to a gene: 3. Germline V gene data show CDR1 as KGHSH and CDR2 as LQKENI. The CDR3 sequence: CASSGTENQPQHF. The DNA of the CDR3 is TGTGCCAGCTCCGGGACAGAGAATCAGCCCCAGCATTTT.

J is TRBJ2-3 and V is TRBV7-9; perhaps TRBD1 as D (6 bases). Germline-derived CDR1 and CDR2 are SEHNR and FQNEAQ (reference sequence). This CDR3 has 16 amino acids. V gave up 6 bases and J gave up 2 bases, with 18 bases separating them. In nucleotides, the CDR3 is TGTGCCAGCAGTGGCCTACAGGGAAAAGACACAGATACGCAGTATTTT. This encodes CASSGLQGKDTDTQYF.

The rearrangement links TRBV28 to TRBJ2-2; the match to TRBD2 covers 7 bases. Per the germline V gene, CDR1 is MDHEN and CDR2 is SYDVKM. V lost 5 bases and J lost 1; bases outside the gene matches: 7. CDR3 length: 16 amino acids. CDR3 nucleotide sequence: TGTGCCAGCAGTCCGCAAGCGGGGATGAACACCGGGGAGCTGTTTTTT. It yields the protein CASSPQAGMNTGELFF.

The chain has TRBV27 and TRBJ2-6; TRBD2 might be the D (6 bases). This CDR3 is built from 19 residues. Trimming left V 7 bases short and J 0 bases short, with 22 bases between. The germline V gene encodes CDR1 MNHEY and CDR2 SMNVEV (reference sequence). CDR3 in DNA: TGTGCCAGCACCCCTTTCGGGAGAAGGTCCCCCTCTGGGGCCAACGTCCTGACTTTC. This sequence encodes CASTPFGRRSPSGANVLTF. The whole variable domain, remainder taken from reference TRBV27 and TRBJ2-6, is EAQVTQNPRYLITVTGKKLTVTCSQNMNHEYMSWYRQDPGLGLRQIYYSMNVEVTDKGDVPEGYKVSRKEKRNFPLILESPSPNQTSLYFCASTPFGRRSPSGANVLTFGAGSRLTVL.

The V and J genes are TRBV11-2 and TRBJ1-4; D is unclear. This CDR3 spans 15 amino acids. Germline-derived CDR1 and CDR2 are SGHAT and FQNNGV. V lost 0 bases and J lost 11, with 16 bases in between. CDR3 sequence reads: CASSLDADLFGKLFF. The CDR3 region has the DNA TGTGCCAGCAGCTTAGACGCGGATCTTTTTGGGAAACTGTTTTTT.

CDR3 amino acids: CASSLQLQGSTEAFF. The DNA of the CDR3 is TGTGCCAGCAGCCTCCAATTACAGGGGAGCACTGAAGCTTTCTTT. The V call is TRBV5-4, the J call TRBJ1-1; 7 positions agree with TRBD1. The CDR3 sequence is 15 residues long. In germline, CDR1 is SGHNT, CDR2 YYREEE (reference sequence). The junction had 10 bases not matched to a gene; V was cut back by 4 bases and J by 4 bases. Full variable domain (remainder filled in from reference TRBV5-4 and TRBJ1-1): ETGVTQSPTHLIKTRGQQVTLRCSSQSGHNTVSWYQQALGQGPQFIFQYYREEENGRGNFPPRFSGLQFPNYSSELNVNALELDDSALYLCASSLQLQGSTEAFFGQGTRLTVV.